This T cell receptor (beta chain) comes out of a study of beta chain features in type 1 diabetes. Whole-study results and caveats: For Type 1 diabetes patients, all four CD4+ subsets carried TCRB CDR3s that were moderately but significantly shorter. A definitive answer on HLA type influencing TCRB rearrangement was not reached here. Among type 1 diabetes patients, VDJ junctions had fewer insertions and more deletions.

This clone was recorded a few times. Its antigen is currently unknown. V was shortened by 8 bases and J by 4 bases, with 19 bases between the two germline ends. The CDR3 runs 15 residues. Germline V gene sequence: CDR1 MDHEN, CDR2 SYDVKM. As every portion of the isolated RNA was reverse transcribed, the sequencing read expressed TCRB transcripts. The study sequenced naive, central memory and regulatory T cell samples to an average of around 3.5 million reads. This table comes from immunoSEQ multiplex PCR, and its TCRdb copy is limited to in-frame clones, with some not included. The sample has about 140,000 clones; about 10% are singletons.

Sequencing was carried out using naive CD4+ T cells from blood. The chain joins TRBV28 to TRBJ2-3, with a weak D call TRBD2 (7 bases). The clonotype was recovered from a man in his late teens or twenties in good health. CDR3 DNA: TGTGCCAGCCACCGGGGAGGGGGGCCGCCAGATACGCAGTATTTT. Translation: CASHRGGGPPDTQYF.